Presented here are 2 T cell receptor beta chains from one specimen sequenced in a study of graft-versus-host responses after intestinal transplantation. The table came from immunoSEQ multiplex PCR; TCRdb's copy has only in-frame clones and leaves some out. Among around 120,000 clones listed, around nine tenths were seen once. Which antigens these TCRs recognize remains unknown. The input for sequencing was unstimulated CD4+ T cells sorted from spleen or lymph node cells, taken before intestinal transplant. These receptors originate from a human donor who received an intestinal transplant.

CDR3 sequence: CAWSQDRASEQFF. CDR3 nucleotides: TGTGCCTGGAGTCAGGACAGGGCCAGTGAGCAGTTCTTC. This rearrangement joins TRBV30 to TRBJ2-1; 8 positions match TRBD1. After removal of 2 bases from V and 9 bases from J, the junction contained 6 bases not matched to a gene. CDR1 is GTSNPN and CDR2 is SVGIG in the germline V gene (reference sequence). The CDR3 consists of 13 residues.

The rearrangement uses TRBV29-1 and TRBJ2-2; 9 bases fit TRBD1. The V segment lost 4 bases and the J segment 4 bases; nucleotides outside the gene matches: 16. The CDR3 has 18 amino acids. Germline V gene sequence: CDR1 SQVTM, CDR2 ANQGSEA. The CDR3 reads CSVAGLKGTGTGTGELFF. As DNA, the CDR3 is TGCAGCGTTGCGGGGTTAAAGGGGACAGGGACAGGCACCGGGGAGCTGTTTTTT.